The table lists the clone carrying this TCR beta chain with a count of one. The source of the sample is a study of blood T cell repertoires in COVID-19. Sequenced by immunoSEQ multiplex PCR; TCRdb stores in-frame clones only, minus some. The data show fewer than 350,000 clones, roughly nine tenths seen once. V gave up 5 bases and J gave up 5 bases; unmatched junction bases: 7. Germline V CDR1 and CDR2: SSHAT, FNYEAQ (reference sequence). This CDR3 spans 15 amino acids. Sequences were obtained from peripheral blood. The V call is TRBV7-7, the J call TRBJ2-1; 9 bases match TRBD1. The receptor was isolated from a woman between 25 and 40 years old with COVID-19, enrolled during active disease. The CDR3 DNA sequence: TGTGCCAGCAGCCGGGGACAGGGAAATAACAATGAGCAGTTCTTC. This encodes CASSRGQGNNNEQFF.